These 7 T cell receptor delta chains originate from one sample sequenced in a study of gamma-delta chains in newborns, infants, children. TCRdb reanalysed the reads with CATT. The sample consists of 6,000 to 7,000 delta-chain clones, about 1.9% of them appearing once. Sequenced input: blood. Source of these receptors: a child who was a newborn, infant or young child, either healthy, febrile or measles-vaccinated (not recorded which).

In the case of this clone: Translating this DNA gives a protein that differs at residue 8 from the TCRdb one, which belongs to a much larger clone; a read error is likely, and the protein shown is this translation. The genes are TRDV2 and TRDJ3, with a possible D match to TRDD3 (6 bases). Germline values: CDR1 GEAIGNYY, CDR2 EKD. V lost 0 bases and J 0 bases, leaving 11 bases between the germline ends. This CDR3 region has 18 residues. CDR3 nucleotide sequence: TGTGCCTGTGACACCGGCTGGGATAGCTCCTGGGACACCCGACAGATGTTTTTC. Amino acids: CACDTGWDSSWDTRQMFF.

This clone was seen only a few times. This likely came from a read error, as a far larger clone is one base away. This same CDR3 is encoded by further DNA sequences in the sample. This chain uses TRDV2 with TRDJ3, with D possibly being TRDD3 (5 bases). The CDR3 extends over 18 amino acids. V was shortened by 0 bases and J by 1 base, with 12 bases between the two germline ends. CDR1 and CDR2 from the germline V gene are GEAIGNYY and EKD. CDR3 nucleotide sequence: TGTGCCTGTGACACCTGGGGACTCAGTTCCTGGGACACCCGACAGATGTTTTTC. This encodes CACDTWGLSSWDTRQMFF.

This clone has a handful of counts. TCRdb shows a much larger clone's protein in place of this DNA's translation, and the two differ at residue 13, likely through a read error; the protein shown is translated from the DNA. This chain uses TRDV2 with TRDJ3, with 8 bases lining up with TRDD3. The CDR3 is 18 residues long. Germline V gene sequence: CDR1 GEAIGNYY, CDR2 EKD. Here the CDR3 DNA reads TGTGCCTGTGACACCGTACTGGGGGCCTCCTGGGACGCCCGACAGATGTTTTTC. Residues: CACDTVLGASWDARQMFF.

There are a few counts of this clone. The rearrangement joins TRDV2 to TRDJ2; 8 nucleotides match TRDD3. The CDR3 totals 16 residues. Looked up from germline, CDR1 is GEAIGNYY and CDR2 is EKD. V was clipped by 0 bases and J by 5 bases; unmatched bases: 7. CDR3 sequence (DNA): TGTGCCTGTGACACCTTTGCTGGGGGAGTTACAGCACAACTCTTCTTT. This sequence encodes CACDTFAGGVTAQLFF.

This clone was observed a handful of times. The CDR3 reads CACDTVESDNSWDTRQMFF. Here the CDR3 DNA reads TGTGCCTGTGACACCGTTGAGTCGGATAACTCCTGGGACACCCGACAGATGTTTTTC. This chain connects TRDV2 to TRDJ3; TRDD3 is a possible D gene (5 bases). CDR1 is GEAIGNYY and CDR2 is EKD in the germline V gene. The CDR3 is 19 amino acids. V was pared by 0 bases and J by 0 bases, with 14 bases between.

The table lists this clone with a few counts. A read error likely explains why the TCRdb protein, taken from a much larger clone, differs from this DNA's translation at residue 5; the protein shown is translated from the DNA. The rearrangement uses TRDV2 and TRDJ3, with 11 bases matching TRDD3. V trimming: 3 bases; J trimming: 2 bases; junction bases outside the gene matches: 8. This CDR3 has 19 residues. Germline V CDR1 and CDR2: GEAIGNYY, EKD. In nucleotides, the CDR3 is TGTGCCTGTGACGGACTGGGGGATAATAAAGCCTGGGACACCCGACAGATGTTTTTC. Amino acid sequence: CACDGLGDNKAWDTRQMFF.

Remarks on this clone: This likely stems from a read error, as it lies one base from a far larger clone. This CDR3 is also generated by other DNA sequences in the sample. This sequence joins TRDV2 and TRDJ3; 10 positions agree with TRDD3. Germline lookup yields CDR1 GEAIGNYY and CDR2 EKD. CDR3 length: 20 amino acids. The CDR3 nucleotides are TGTGCCTGCGACACCGTACTGGGGGATTCGAGCTCCTGGGACACCCGACAGATGTTTTTC. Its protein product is CACDTVLGDSSSWDTRQMFF.